This entry is about one T cell receptor (beta chain). Its specificity is unknown. This sample stems from a study of CD4 T cells in relation to SARS-CoV-2 and coronaviruses. The overall study: PBMCs were cultured with antigen for roughly 10 days before TCR beta sequencing.

Using immunoSEQ multiplex PCR, the repertoire was profiled, and TCRdb retains in-frame clones only, with some absent. The sample has about 38,000 clones, roughly 73% seen once. Source material: memory CD4+ T cells from PBMCs, cultured in vitro. The source of this sequence is an adult with COVID-19.

This CDR3 is CASSLGPGRFPTNEKLFF. The CDR3 region has the DNA TGTGCCAGCAGTCTTGGACCCGGGCGGTTCCCAACTAATGAAAAACTGTTTTTT. The rearrangement links TRBV27 to TRBJ1-4; D not certain. Trimming pared 5 bases from V and 0 bases from J, leaving 19 bases between. CDR1 is MNHEY, CDR2 SMNVEV, per germline (reference sequence). The CDR3 consists of 18 residues.